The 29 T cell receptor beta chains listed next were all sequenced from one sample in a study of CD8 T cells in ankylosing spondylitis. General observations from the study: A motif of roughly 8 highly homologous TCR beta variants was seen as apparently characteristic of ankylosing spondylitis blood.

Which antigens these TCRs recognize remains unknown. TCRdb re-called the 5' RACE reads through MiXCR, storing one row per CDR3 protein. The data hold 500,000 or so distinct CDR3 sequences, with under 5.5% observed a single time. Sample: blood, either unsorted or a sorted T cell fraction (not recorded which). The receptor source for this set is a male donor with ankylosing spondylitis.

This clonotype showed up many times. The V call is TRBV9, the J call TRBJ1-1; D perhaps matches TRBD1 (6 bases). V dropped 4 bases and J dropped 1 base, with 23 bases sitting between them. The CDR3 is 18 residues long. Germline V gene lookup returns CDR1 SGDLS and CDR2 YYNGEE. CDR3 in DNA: TGTGCCAGCAGCCCTTACCAACAGGGCTATGCACCGAACACTGAAGCTTTCTTT. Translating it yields CASSPYQQGYAPNTEAFF. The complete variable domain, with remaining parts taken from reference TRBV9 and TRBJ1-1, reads DSGVTQTPKHLITATGQRVTLRCSPRSGDLSVYWYQQSLDQGLQFLIQYYNGEERAKGNILERFSAQQFPDLHSELNLSSLELGDSALYFCASSPYQQGYAPNTEAFFGQGTRLTVV.

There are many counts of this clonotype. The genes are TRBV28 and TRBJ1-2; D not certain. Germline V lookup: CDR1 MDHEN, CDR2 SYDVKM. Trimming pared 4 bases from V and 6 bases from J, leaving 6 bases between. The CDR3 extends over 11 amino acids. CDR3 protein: CASSSADGYTF. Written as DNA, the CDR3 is TGTGCCAGCAGTTCTGCGGATGGCTACACCTTC.

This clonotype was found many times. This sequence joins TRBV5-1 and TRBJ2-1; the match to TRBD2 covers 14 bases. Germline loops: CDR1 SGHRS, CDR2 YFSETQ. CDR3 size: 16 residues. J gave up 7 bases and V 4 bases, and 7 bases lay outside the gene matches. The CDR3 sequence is CASSGPTSGGANEQFF. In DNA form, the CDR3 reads TGCGCCAGCAGCGGCCCGACTAGCGGGGGGGCGAATGAGCAGTTCTTC. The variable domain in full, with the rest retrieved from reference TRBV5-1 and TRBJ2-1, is KAGVTQTPRYLIKTRGQQVTLSCSPISGHRSVSWYQQTPGQGLQFLFEYFSETQRNKGNFPGRFSGRQFSNSRSEMNVSTLELGDSALYLCASSGPTSGGANEQFFGPGTRLTVL.

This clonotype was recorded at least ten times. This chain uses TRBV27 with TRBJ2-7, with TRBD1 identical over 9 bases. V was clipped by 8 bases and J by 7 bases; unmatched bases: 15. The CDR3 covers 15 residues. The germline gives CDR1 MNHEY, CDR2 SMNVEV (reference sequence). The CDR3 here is CASQRQGGVSREQYF. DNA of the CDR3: TGTGCCAGCCAAAGACAGGGGGGAGTCTCGCGGGAGCAGTACTTC.

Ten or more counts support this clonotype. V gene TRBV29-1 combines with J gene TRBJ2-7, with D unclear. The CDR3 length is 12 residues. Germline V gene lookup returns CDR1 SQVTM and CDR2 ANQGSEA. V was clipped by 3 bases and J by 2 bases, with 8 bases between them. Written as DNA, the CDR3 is TGCAGCGTTGAGAGTCCTACCTACGAGCAGTACTTC. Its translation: CSVESPTYEQYF.

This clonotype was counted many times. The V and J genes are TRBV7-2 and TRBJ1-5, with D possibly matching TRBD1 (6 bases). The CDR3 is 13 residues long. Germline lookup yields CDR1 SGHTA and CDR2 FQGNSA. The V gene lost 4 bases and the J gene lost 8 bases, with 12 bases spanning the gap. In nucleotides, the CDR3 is TGTGCCAGCAGCTATAACAGGGCTGAGCCCCAGCATTTT. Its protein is CASSYNRAEPQHF.

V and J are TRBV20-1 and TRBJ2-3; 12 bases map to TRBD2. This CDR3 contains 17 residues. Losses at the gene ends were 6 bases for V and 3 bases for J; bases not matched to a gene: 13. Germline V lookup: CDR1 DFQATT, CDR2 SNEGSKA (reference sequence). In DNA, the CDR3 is TGCAGTGCCAGCTCCTGGAGACTAGCGGGAGATACAGATACGCAGTATTTT. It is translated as CSASSWRLAGDTDTQYF.

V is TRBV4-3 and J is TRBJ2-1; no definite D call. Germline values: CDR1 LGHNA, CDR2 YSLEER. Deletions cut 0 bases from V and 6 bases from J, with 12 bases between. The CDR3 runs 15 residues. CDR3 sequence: CASSQDWTRANEQFF. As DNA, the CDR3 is TGCGCCAGCAGCCAAGATTGGACCAGAGCCAATGAGCAGTTCTTC.

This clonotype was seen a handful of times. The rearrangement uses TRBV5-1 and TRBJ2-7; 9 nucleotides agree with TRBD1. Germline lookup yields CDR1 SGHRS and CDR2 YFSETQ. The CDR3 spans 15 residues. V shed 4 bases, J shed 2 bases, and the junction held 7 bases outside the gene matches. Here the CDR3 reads CASSADRGVPYEQYF. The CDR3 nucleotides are TGCGCCAGCAGCGCCGACAGGGGGGTACCCTACGAGCAGTACTTC.

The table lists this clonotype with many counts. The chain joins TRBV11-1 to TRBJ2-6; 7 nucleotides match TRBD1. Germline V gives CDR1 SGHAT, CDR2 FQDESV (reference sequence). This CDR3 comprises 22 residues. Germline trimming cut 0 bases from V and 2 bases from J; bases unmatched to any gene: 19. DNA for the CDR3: TGTGCCAGCAGCTTAGCGCTTAGACAGGGAGTTGGAAAGGGCACTGGGGCCAACGTCCTGACTTTC. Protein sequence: CASSLALRQGVGKGTGANVLTF.

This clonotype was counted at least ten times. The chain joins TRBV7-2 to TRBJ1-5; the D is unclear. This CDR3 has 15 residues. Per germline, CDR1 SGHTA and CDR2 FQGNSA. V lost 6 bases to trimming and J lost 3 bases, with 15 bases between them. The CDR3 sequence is CASSSFTGFNQPQHF. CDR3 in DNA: TGTGCCAGCAGTTCATTTACGGGGTTCAATCAGCCCCAGCATTTT.

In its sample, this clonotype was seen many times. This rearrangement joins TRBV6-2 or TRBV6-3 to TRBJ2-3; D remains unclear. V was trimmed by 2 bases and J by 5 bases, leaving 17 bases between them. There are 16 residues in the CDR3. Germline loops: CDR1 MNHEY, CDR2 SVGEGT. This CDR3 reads CASSYRRRLWGDTQYF. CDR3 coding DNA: TGTGCCAGCAGTTACCGTCGGCGCCTCTGGGGAGATACGCAGTATTTT.

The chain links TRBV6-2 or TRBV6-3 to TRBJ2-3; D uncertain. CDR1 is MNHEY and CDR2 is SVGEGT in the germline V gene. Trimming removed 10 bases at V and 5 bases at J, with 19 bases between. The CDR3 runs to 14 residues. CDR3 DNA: TGTGCCACTCGTCTGATAAGTTGGGGAGATACGCAGTATTTT. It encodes CATRLISWGDTQYF.

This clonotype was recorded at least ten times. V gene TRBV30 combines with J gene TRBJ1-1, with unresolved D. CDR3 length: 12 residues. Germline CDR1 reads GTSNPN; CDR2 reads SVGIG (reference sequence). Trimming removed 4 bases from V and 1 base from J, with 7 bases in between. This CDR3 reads CAWTAQNTEAFF. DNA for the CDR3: TGTGCCTGGACGGCTCAGAACACTGAAGCTTTCTTT.

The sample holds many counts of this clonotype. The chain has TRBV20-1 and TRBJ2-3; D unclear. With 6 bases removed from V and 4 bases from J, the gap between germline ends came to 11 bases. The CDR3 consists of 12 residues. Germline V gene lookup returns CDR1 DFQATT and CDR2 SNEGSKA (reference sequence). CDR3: CSASPEPDTQYF. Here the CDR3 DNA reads TGCAGTGCGAGCCCAGAGCCAGATACGCAGTATTTT.

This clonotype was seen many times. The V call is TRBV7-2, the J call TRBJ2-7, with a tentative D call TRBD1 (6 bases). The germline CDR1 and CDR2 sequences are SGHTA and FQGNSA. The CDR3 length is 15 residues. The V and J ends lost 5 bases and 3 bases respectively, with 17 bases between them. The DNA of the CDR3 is TGTGCCAGCAGCACCGTCGACGGGACATTCTACGAGCAGTACTTC. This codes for CASSTVDGTFYEQYF.

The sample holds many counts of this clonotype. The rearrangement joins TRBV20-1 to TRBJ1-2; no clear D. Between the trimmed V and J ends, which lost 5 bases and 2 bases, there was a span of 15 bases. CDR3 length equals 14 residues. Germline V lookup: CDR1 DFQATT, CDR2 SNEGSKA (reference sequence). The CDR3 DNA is TGCAGTGCTCGTTACCCTCAGGCGAACTATGGCTACACCTTC. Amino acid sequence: CSARYPQANYGYTF.

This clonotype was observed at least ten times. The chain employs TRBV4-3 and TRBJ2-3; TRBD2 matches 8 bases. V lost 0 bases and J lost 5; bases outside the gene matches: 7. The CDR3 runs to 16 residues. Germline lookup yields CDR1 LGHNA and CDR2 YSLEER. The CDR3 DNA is TGCGCCAGCAGCCAAGACTTAGCGGGGAGACAAGATACGCAGTATTTT. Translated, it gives CASSQDLAGRQDTQYF.

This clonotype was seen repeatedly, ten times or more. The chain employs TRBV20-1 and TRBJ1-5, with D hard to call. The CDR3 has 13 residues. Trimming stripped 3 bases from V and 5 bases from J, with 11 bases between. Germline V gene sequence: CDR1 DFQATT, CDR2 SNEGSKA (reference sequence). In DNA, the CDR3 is TGCAGTGCTAGGGGGAACACAGATCAGCCCCAGCATTTT. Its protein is CSARGNTDQPQHF.

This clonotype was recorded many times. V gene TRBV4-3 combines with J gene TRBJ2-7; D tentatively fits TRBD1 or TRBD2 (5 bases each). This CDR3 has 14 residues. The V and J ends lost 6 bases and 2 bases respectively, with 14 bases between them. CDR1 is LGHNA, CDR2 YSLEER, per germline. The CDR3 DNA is TGCGCCAGCAGTCGACAAGTGGGGGCCTACGAGCAGTACTTC. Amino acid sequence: CASSRQVGAYEQYF.

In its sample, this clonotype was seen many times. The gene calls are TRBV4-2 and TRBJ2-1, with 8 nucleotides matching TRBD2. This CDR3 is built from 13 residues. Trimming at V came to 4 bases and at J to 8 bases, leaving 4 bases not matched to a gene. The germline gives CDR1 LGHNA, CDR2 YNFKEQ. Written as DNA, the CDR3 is TGTGCCAGCAGCCTTCGGGGGGGGGATGAGCAGTTCTTC. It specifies CASSLRGGDEQFF.

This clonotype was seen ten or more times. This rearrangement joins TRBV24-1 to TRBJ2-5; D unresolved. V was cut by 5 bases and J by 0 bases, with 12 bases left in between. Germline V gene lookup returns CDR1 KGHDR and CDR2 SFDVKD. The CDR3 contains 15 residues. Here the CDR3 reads CATSAGRNYQETQYF. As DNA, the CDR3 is TGTGCCACCAGTGCCGGCAGAAATTACCAAGAGACCCAGTACTTC.

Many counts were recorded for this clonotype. CDR3 in DNA: TGTGCCAGCAGCCAAGGATTCAGGGCTTCCTACAATGAGCAGTTCTTC. Protein sequence: CASSQGFRASYNEQFF. J is TRBJ2-1 and V is TRBV3-1; weak D call: TRBD1 (5 bases). V dropped 1 base and J dropped 1 base, with 11 bases sitting between them. Germline CDR1 reads LGHDT; CDR2 reads YNNKEL (reference sequence). The CDR3 is 16 residues long.

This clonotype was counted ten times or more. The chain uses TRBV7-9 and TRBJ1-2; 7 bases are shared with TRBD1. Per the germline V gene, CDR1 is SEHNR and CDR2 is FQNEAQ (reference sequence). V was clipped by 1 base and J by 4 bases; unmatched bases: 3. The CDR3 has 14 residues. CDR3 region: CASSLGQGFYGYTF. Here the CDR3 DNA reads TGTGCCAGCAGCTTAGGACAGGGTTTCTATGGCTACACCTTC.

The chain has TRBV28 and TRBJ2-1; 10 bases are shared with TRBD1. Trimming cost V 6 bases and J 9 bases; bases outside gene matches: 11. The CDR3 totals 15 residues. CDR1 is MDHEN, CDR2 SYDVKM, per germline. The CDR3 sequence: CASSLRDRGRGEQFF. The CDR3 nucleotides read TGTGCCAGCAGCCTCCGGGACAGGGGAAGGGGTGAGCAGTTCTTC.

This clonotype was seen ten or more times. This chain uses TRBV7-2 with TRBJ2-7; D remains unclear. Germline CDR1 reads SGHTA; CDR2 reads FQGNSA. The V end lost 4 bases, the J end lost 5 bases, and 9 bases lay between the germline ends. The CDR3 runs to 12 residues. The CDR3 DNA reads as TGTGCCAGCAGCTCCACGATTGACGAGCAGTACTTC. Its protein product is CASSSTIDEQYF.

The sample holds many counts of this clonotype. The CDR3 loop is CASSMGGAGNTEAFF. The DNA of the CDR3 is TGCGCCAGCAGTATGGGGGGCGCCGGGAACACTGAAGCTTTCTTT. The V and J genes are TRBV5-1 and TRBJ1-1; tentative D call: TRBD1 (6 bases). Trimming pared 5 bases from V and 1 base from J, leaving 15 bases between. This CDR3 spans 15 amino acids. CDR1 and CDR2 (germline): SGHRS, YFSETQ.

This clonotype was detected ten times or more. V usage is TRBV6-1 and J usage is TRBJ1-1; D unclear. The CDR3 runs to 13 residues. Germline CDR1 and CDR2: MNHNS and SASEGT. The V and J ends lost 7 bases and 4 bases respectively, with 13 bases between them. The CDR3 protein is CASTQRWGTEAFF. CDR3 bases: TGTGCCAGCACTCAGCGGTGGGGCACTGAAGCTTTCTTT.

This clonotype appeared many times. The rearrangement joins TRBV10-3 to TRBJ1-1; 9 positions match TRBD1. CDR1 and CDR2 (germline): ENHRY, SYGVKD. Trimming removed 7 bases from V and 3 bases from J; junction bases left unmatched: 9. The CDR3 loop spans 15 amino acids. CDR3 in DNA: TGTGCCATCACCCCGACAGGGGGAGTGGACACTGAAGCTTTCTTT. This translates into CAITPTGGVDTEAFF.